The 10 T cell receptor beta chains below come from one sample, sequenced in a study of cytomegalovirus exposure and HLA in healthy donors. PCR employed 60 Vbeta and 13 Jbeta primers. The data were produced by immunoSEQ multiplex PCR, yet TCRdb's version contains in-frame clones alone and is incomplete. Here the sample table reports approximately 150,000 clones. Sequenced sample: PBMCs. The receptor source for this set is a middle-aged woman in good health and CMV-seronegative.

The chain uses TRBV6-5 and TRBJ2-7; D not resolved. The CDR3 length is 15 residues. V dropped 0 bases and J dropped 0 bases, with 9 bases sitting between them. CDR1 and CDR2 (germline): MNHEY, SVGAGI. The CDR3 sequence is CASSYSAVSSYEQYF. The CDR3 DNA reads TGTGCCAGCAGTTACTCGGCGGTAAGCTCCTACGAGCAGTACTTC.

CDR3 bases: TGCGCCAGCAGCCCTTCGACTCTCAATGAGCAGTTCTTC. Protein product: CASSPSTLNEQFF. The chain employs TRBV4-1 and TRBJ2-1, with no clear D. The V end was cut by 4 bases, the J end by 6 bases, with 10 bases between. Germline V CDR1 and CDR2: MGHRA, YSYEKL. The length of the CDR3 is 13 residues.

This rearrangement joins TRBV19 to TRBJ1-2, with D hard to call. This CDR3 is 13 amino acids long. V was clipped by 7 bases and J by 0 bases, with 9 bases between them. Germline loops: CDR1 LNHDA, CDR2 SQIVND (reference sequence). The CDR3: CASTTGTNYGYTF. CDR3 bases: TGTGCCAGTACAACGGGTACTAACTATGGCTACACCTTC.

V and J are TRBV7-8 and TRBJ2-3; a weak D match, TRBD2 (7 bases). Looked up from germline, CDR1 is SGHVS and CDR2 is FQNEAQ. Deletions cut 5 bases from V and 0 bases from J, with 21 bases between. The CDR3 runs to 18 residues. Here the CDR3 reads CASSPRPRGGSSTDTQYF. As DNA, the CDR3 is TGTGCCAGCAGCCCGAGACCCCGCGGGGGCTCTAGCACAGATACGCAGTATTTT.

The chain recombines TRBV28 with TRBJ2-3, with a possible D match to TRBD1 (5 bases). V was trimmed by 7 bases and J by 10 bases, leaving 18 bases between them. CDR1 is MDHEN and CDR2 is SYDVKM in the germline V gene. The CDR3 sequence is 13 residues long. The CDR3 protein is CASTVMQGGSQYF. The CDR3 DNA is TGTGCCAGCACGGTGATGCAGGGTGGCTCGCAGTATTTT.

The J gene is TRBJ2-3, the V gene TRBV28; TRBD2 might be the D (5 bases). Trimming left V 5 bases short and J 2 bases short, with 11 bases between. Germline-derived CDR1 and CDR2 are MDHEN and SYDVKM. This CDR3 contains 14 residues. The CDR3: CASSPAGTTDTQYF. The CDR3 DNA sequence: TGTGCCAGCAGTCCGGCGGGTACCACAGATACGCAGTATTTT.

By frequency, this clone registers medium-sized. V gene TRBV2 combines with J gene TRBJ2-3; 7 bases line up with TRBD2. Germline V lookup: CDR1 SNHLY, CDR2 FYNNEI. V shed 4 bases and J 0 bases; nucleotides not matched to a gene: 10. The CDR3 contains 17 residues. The CDR3 nucleotides read TGTGCCAGCAGTGTCCTCACTAGCGTCCCTAGCACAGATACGCAGTATTTT. Protein product: CASSVLTSVPSTDTQYF.

The chain employs TRBV5-6 and TRBJ1-3; TRBD1 might be the D (5 bases). The CDR3 sequence is 14 residues long. The V and J ends lost 4 bases and 0 bases respectively, with 8 bases between them. The germline gives CDR1 SGHDT, CDR2 YYEEEE. CDR3 in amino acids: CASSPDISGNTIYF. In DNA, the CDR3 is TGTGCCAGCAGCCCGGACATCTCTGGAAACACCATATATTTT.

In regard to this clone: The same CDR3 arises from other DNA sequences in this sample as well. The chain has TRBV11-3 and TRBJ2-3; 7 bases match TRBD2. CDR1 is SGHNT, CDR2 YENEEA, per germline. Trimming took 5 bases from V and 3 from J; bases not matched to a gene: 5. This CDR3 is 14 amino acids long. The CDR3 protein is CASSRTGGTDTQYF. In DNA, the CDR3 is TGTGCCAGCAGCCGAACGGGGGGTACAGATACGCAGTATTTT.

The rearrangement links TRBV5-1 to TRBJ2-5; D possibly corresponds to TRBD1 (6 bases). Trimming took 4 bases from V and 2 from J, leaving 12 bases between them. The CDR3 has 14 residues. Germline lookup yields CDR1 SGHRS and CDR2 YFSETQ. The CDR3 bases are TGCGCCAGCAGCGGACAGCAAACTCAAGAGACCCAGTACTTC. Translating it yields CASSGQQTQETQYF.